This is a list of T cell receptor beta chains from one sample in a study of cytomegalovirus exposure and HLA in healthy donors. Only in-frame clones appear in the TCRdb table, and some are missing; sequencing was by immunoSEQ multiplex PCR. The sample includes more than 85,000 clones, roughly 70% seen only once; the top ten take around 16%. Sequences were obtained from PBMCs. The source is a woman aged 45-65 years in good health and CMV-seropositive. Each CDR3 is given with its conserved first and last residue. D genes are given only for firm matches. Size values are once, few and many counts, or a class for expanded clones, and some rows have none.

V gene	clone size	J gene	D gene	CDR3 protein	CDR3 DNA
TRBV29-1	NA	TRBJ1-1	NA	CSVEDLRFGILNTEAFF	TGCAGCGTTGAAGATCTGAGGTTTGGTATTCTGAACACTGAAGCTTTCTTT
TRBV5-1	NA	TRBJ2-3	NA	CASRMSSTDTQYF	TGCGCCAGCAGAATGTCTAGCACAGATACGCAGTATTTT
TRBV11-3	NA	TRBJ2-7	NA	CASSLGGSHEQYF	TGTGCCAGCAGCTTAGGAGGCTCCCACGAGCAGTACTTC
TRBV6-5	NA	TRBJ2-7	NA	CASSYTGNSDYEQYF	TGTGCCAGCAGTTACACAGGGAATTCTGACTACGAGCAGTACTTC
TRBV6-6	NA	TRBJ2-7	NA	CASSSGWGESYEQYF	TGTGCCAGCAGCTCCGGCTGGGGGGAGTCCTACGAGCAGTACTTC
TRBV28	NA	TRBJ1-2	NA	CASRLAAGANYGYTF	TGTGCCAGCAGACTTGCAGCGGGTGCGAACTATGGCTACACCTTC
TRBV7-9	NA	TRBJ2-2	TRBD1	CASSSPTGSDTGELFF	TGTGCCAGCAGCTCTCCGACAGGGAGTGACACCGGGGAGCTGTTTTTT
TRBV5-4	few	TRBJ2-3	NA	CASSPAGYSTDTQYF	TGTGCCAGCAGCCCGGCGGGGTATAGCACAGATACGCAGTATTTT
TRBV19	NA	TRBJ2-3	TRBD1	CASSIGTGVSTDTQYF	TGTGCCAGTAGTATAGGGACAGGGGTAAGCACAGATACGCAGTATTTT
TRBV30	NA	TRBJ2-7	NA	CAWSLWRGYEQYF	TGTGCCTGGAGTCTCTGGAGGGGATACGAGCAGTACTTC
TRBV7-3	few	TRBJ2-5	NA	CASSLTSSQETQYF	TGTGCCAGCAGCTTAACTAGCAGCCAAGAGACCCAGTACTTC
TRBV11-2	NA	TRBJ1-3	NA	CASSFTGSSGNTIYF	TGTGCCAGCAGTTTCACAGGAAGCTCTGGAAACACCATATATTTT
TRBV2	NA	TRBJ1-6	TRBD1	CASSITGTALANSPLHF	TGTGCCAGCAGTATCACCGGGACAGCCCTCGCGAATTCACCCCTCCACTTT
TRBV7-9	few	TRBJ2-1	NA	CASSEGDFSYNEQFF	TGTGCCAGCAGCGAAGGGGATTTCTCCTACAATGAGCAGTTCTTC
TRBV14	few	TRBJ2-2	NA	CASSKFRPASVRAGDGELFF	TGTGCCAGCAGCAAGTTCAGGCCTGCCTCTGTACGGGCCGGGGACGGGGAGCTGTTTTTT
TRBV6-1	NA	TRBJ1-6	TRBD1	CASSDRGRNSPLHF	TGTGCCAGCAGTGACAGGGGGCGGAATTCACCCCTCCACTTT
TRBV11-2	NA	TRBJ2-1	TRBD2	CASSYRTSGSNEQFF	TGTGCCAGCAGCTATCGGACTAGCGGGAGTAATGAGCAGTTCTTC
TRBV9	few	TRBJ1-2	NA	CASSVGQGIGYGYTF	TGTGCCAGCAGCGTAGGGCAGGGGATCGGCTATGGCTACACCTTC
TRBV4-1	NA	TRBJ1-5	NA	CASSQDRTRNQPQHF	TGCGCCAGCAGCCAAGATCGAACTCGTAATCAGCCCCAGCATTTT
TRBV2	NA	TRBJ2-3	TRBD2	CASSELLAGGAPPQDTQYF	TGTGCCAGCAGTGAACTGCTAGCGGGAGGAGCCCCGCCACAGGATACGCAGTATTTT
TRBV7-7	NA	TRBJ2-2	NA	CASSSGAVNTGELFF	TGTGCCAGCAGTAGTGGAGCGGTGAACACCGGGGAGCTGTTTTTT
TRBV19	few	TRBJ2-5	NA	CASSMSRERETQYF	TGTGCCAGTAGTATGTCGAGGGAGCGAGAGACCCAGTACTTC
TRBV6-4	NA	TRBJ2-3	TRBD2	CASIFSGRDLGCGDTQYF	TGTGCCAGCATCTTTAGCGGGAGAGACTTAGGTTGTGGAGATACGCAGTATTTT
TRBV2	NA	TRBJ1-5	TRBD1	CASSTRDSFNQPQHF	TGTGCCAGCAGTACGCGGGACAGCTTTAATCAGCCCCAGCATTTT
TRBV28	NA	TRBJ1-2	NA	CASRRSLLHYGYTF	TGTGCCAGCAGGAGGTCCCTCTTACACTATGGCTACACCTTC
TRBV27	NA	TRBJ2-5	NA	CATCRAGEYGQETQYF	TGTGCCACCTGTCGGGCAGGGGAATATGGCCAAGAGACCCAGTACTTC
TRBV5-4	NA	TRBJ2-7	NA	CASSLDGLVVGEQYF	TGTGCCAGCAGCTTGGATGGCCTAGTCGTGGGTGAGCAGTACTTC
TRBV10-3	NA	TRBJ1-2	TRBD1	CAISEKEQGEYGYTF	TGTGCCATCAGTGAGAAGGAACAGGGGGAATATGGCTACACCTTC
TRBV6-1	NA	TRBJ2-5	NA	CASRRERIQETQYF	TGTGCCAGCAGACGGGAAAGAATTCAAGAGACCCAGTACTTC
TRBV13	few	TRBJ2-1	TRBD1	CASSFTGTGVGEQFF	TGTGCCAGCAGCTTCACCGGGACAGGGGTTGGCGAGCAGTTCTTC
TRBV6-4	NA	TRBJ1-5	NA	CASNDSDRINQPQHF	TGTGCCAGCAACGACAGTGATCGAATTAATCAGCCCCAGCATTTT
TRBV19	NA	TRBJ2-3	TRBD2	CASSITAGGPSDTQYF	TGTGCCAGTAGTATTACGGCGGGAGGGCCGTCAGATACGCAGTATTTT
TRBV6-1	NA	TRBJ2-7	TRBD1	CASSVGTDHYEQYF	TGTGCCAGCAGTGTCGGGACAGACCACTACGAGCAGTACTTC
TRBV10-2	NA	TRBJ2-3	NA	CASSRGARDTQYF	TGCGCCAGCAGCCGTGGGGCAAGAGATACGCAGTATTTT
TRBV28	NA	TRBJ2-1	TRBD2	CASSSLSGRANEQFF	TGTGCCAGCAGCTCCCTTAGCGGGAGGGCCAATGAGCAGTTCTTC
TRBV2	NA	TRBJ2-1	TRBD1	CASSAVGTGVLNEQFF	TGTGCCAGCAGTGCCGTGGGGACAGGGGTCCTCAATGAGCAGTTCTTC
TRBV7-3	NA	TRBJ2-1	TRBD2	CASSFPGGRYNEQFF	TGTGCCAGCAGCTTTCCGGGAGGACGGTACAATGAGCAGTTCTTC
TRBV10-3	NA	TRBJ2-3	TRBD2	CATLAGGDTDTQYF	TGTGCCACCCTAGCGGGAGGGGACACAGATACGCAGTATTTT
TRBV7-8	once	TRBJ1-1	NA	CASAWAGSTEAFF	TGTGCCAGCGCGTGGGCGGGGAGCACTGAAGCTTTCTTT
TRBV29-1	NA	TRBJ2-3	TRBD1	CSVGQGVTDTQYF	TGCAGCGTTGGACAGGGTGTCACAGATACGCAGTATTTT
TRBV28	NA	TRBJ2-1	TRBD2	CASSLASGRAFYNEQFF	TGTGCCAGCAGTTTAGCTAGCGGGAGGGCCTTCTACAATGAGCAGTTCTTC
TRBV5-4	once	TRBJ2-5	NA	CASSSLGGQETQYF	TGTGCCAGCAGCTCACTGGGGGGCCAAGAGACCCAGTACTTC
TRBV4-3	NA	TRBJ1-4	NA	CASSQDGGLSNEKLFF	TGCGCCAGCAGCCAAGACGGGGGACTGAGTAATGAAAAACTGTTTTTT
TRBV4-3	NA	TRBJ1-1	TRBD1	CASSQLLGGMNTEAFF	TGCGCCAGCAGCCAACTCTTAGGGGGCATGAACACTGAAGCTTTCTTT
TRBV6-5	NA	TRBJ2-2	TRBD1	CASSYFRDSPTGELFF	TGTGCCAGCAGTTACTTCCGGGACAGTCCGACCGGGGAGCTGTTTTTT
TRBV2	NA	TRBJ1-2	TRBD1	CASMSGTGAFNNYGYTF	TGTGCCAGCATGTCCGGGACAGGGGCCTTCAATAACTATGGCTACACCTTC
TRBV5-5	few	TRBJ2-7	TRBD2	CASSWTSGGSLEQYF	TGTGCCAGCAGCTGGACTAGCGGAGGTTCCCTCGAGCAGTACTTC
TRBV6-8	few	TRBJ2-7	NA	CASSSDYEQYF	TGTGCCAGCAGTAGCGATTACGAGCAGTACTTC
TRBV7-6	NA	TRBJ1-3	TRBD1	CASSLAGQGASGNTIYF	TGTGCCAGCAGCTTAGCGGGACAGGGGGCTTCTGGAAACACCATATATTTT